Listed here are 18 T cell receptor beta chains from one sample, sequenced in a study of blood T cell repertoires in COVID-19 (dated by TCRdb to 2019 to 2021). Library prep was done by the immunoSEQ multiplex PCR assay. As stored in TCRdb, this immuneACCESS dataset retains in-frame rearrangements with V and J assigned. A fraction of the clones does not appear; measured against another copy, unresolved V genes explain less than half of the discrepancy, and the remainder lacks a known reason. The table for this sample lists 200,000 to 300,000 clones; 86% of them were counted only once. The ten largest clones add up to over 2% of the sample. Specimen: PBMCs or T cells enriched from blood (not recorded which). The receptors here all came from a woman between 50 and 59 years old who had recovered from COVID-19.

The V gene is TRBV7-8, the J gene TRBJ1-2; 8 nucleotides line up with TRBD1. This CDR3 has 12 residues. The ends lost 5 bases at V and 6 bases at J; junction bases unmatched: 2. Germline V gene data show CDR1 as SGHVS and CDR2 as FQNEAQ. The CDR3 protein is CASSRRGHGYTF. CDR3 coding DNA: TGTGCCAGCAGCCGCAGGGGGCATGGCTACACCTTC.

The chain joins TRBV11-2 to TRBJ2-1; TRBD2 agrees at 11 bases. The J segment lost 4 bases and the V segment lost 7 bases, leaving 6 bases of the junction unmatched. The CDR3 is 15 residues long. Per germline, CDR1 SGHAT and CDR2 FQNNGV. The CDR3 coding sequence is TGTGCCAGCATGCCCGGGACTAGCGGATACAATGAGCAGTTCTTC. As protein: CASMPGTSGYNEQFF.

The V gene is TRBV5-5, the J gene TRBJ2-2; 9 bases are a match to TRBD1. With V trimmed by 6 bases and J by 0 bases, 3 bases remained unmatched. Germline values: CDR1 SGHKS, CDR2 YYEKEE (reference sequence). CDR3 length equals 15 residues. DNA for the CDR3: TGTGCCAGCACCCGACAGGGGGCGAACACCGGGGAGCTGTTTTTT. Protein: CASTRQGANTGELFF.

The chain recombines TRBV7-2 with TRBJ1-1; a possible D gene is TRBD1 (5 bases). The CDR3 has 13 residues. The germline gives CDR1 SGHTA, CDR2 FQGNSA. With 5 bases removed from V and 3 bases from J, the gap between germline ends came to 10 bases. The DNA of the CDR3 is TGTGCCAGCAGCCTCAGGGTTCACACTGAAGCTTTCTTT. It specifies CASSLRVHTEAFF.

The V gene is TRBV7-8, the J gene TRBJ2-3, with no clear D. This CDR3 has 14 residues. V dropped 1 base and J dropped 6 bases, with 11 bases sitting between them. Germline V gene lookup returns CDR1 SGHVS and CDR2 FQNEAQ. The CDR3 DNA follows: TGTGCCAGCAGCTTAGGGCCCCCCCTGGATACGCAGTATTTT. Its translation is CASSLGPPLDTQYF.

This clone was detected only once. V usage is TRBV12-3 or TRBV12-4 and J usage is TRBJ2-5; perhaps TRBD2 as D (5 bases). The CDR3 consists of 13 residues. The germline V and J ends were trimmed by 8 bases and 4 bases, with 14 bases remaining between them. In DNA, the CDR3 is TGTGCCAGCGGTTCCCTAGGGAGAGAGACCCAGTACTTC. Its protein is CASGSLGRETQYF.

The V gene is TRBV4-3, the J gene TRBJ2-1; 8 bases are shared with TRBD2. The trim removed 3 bases at V and 8 bases at J, leaving 9 bases unmatched. Germline loops: CDR1 LGHNA, CDR2 YSLEER. This CDR3 region has 15 residues. The CDR3 nucleotides are TGCGCCAGCAGCCAGGATCTAGCGGGTGGGGATGAGCAGTTCTTC. As protein: CASSQDLAGGDEQFF.

V is TRBV7-2 and J is TRBJ1-2; possible D gene TRBD1, 5 bases. The CDR3 length is 14 residues. Looked up from germline, CDR1 is SGHTA and CDR2 is FQGNSA. V gave up 5 bases and J gave up 8 bases, with 18 bases separating them. CDR3 sequence: CASSTFRAGSGYTF. CDR3 coding DNA: TGTGCCAGCAGCACCTTTCGGGCAGGGTCCGGCTACACCTTC.

J is TRBJ2-2 and V is TRBV7-9; D gene uncertain. The germline gives CDR1 SEHNR, CDR2 FQNEAQ (reference sequence). There are 15 residues in the CDR3. V was clipped by 5 bases and J by 4 bases, with 14 bases between them. CDR3: CASSPSTSSTGELFF. CDR3 bases: TGTGCCAGCAGCCCCTCTACCTCGTCCACCGGGGAGCTGTTTTTT.

The V and J genes are TRBV5-6 and TRBJ1-6; no firm D call. The CDR3 loop spans 13 amino acids. Germline V lookup: CDR1 SGHDT, CDR2 YYEEEE. The V and J ends lost 0 bases and 7 bases respectively, with 5 bases between them. The CDR3 here is CASSLAGNSPLHF. In DNA form, the CDR3 reads TGTGCCAGCAGCTTGGCCGGGAATTCACCCCTCCACTTT. The whole variable domain, remainder taken from reference TRBV5-6 and TRBJ1-6, is DAGVTQSPTHLIKTRGQQVTLRCSPKSGHDTVSWYQQALGQGPQFIFQYYEEEERQRGNFPDRFSGHQFPNYSSELNVNALLLGDSALYLCASSLAGNSPLHFGNGTRLTVT.

The chain joins TRBV5-8 to TRBJ1-2; TRBD1 might be the D (5 bases). Germline V CDR1 and CDR2: SGHTS, YDEGEE. Trimming cost V 0 bases and J 5 bases, with 17 bases left between them. This CDR3 is built from 16 residues. Here the CDR3 reads CASSLEGPHRSYGYTF. The CDR3 DNA follows: TGTGCCAGCAGCTTGGAGGGGCCTCACAGATCATATGGCTACACCTTC.

The chain combines TRBV28 with TRBJ1-1, with D uncertain. CDR3 size: 12 residues. Germline V gene sequence: CDR1 MDHEN, CDR2 SYDVKM. Trimming cost V 7 bases and J 0 bases, with 6 bases left between them. The chain's CDR3 is CASMEVNTEAFF. The CDR3 bases are TGTGCCAGCATGGAGGTGAACACTGAAGCTTTCTTT.

This chain connects TRBV7-2 to TRBJ2-3, with D maybe TRBD2 (6 bases). Between the trimmed V and J ends, which lost 3 bases and 8 bases, there was a span of 15 bases. Per germline, CDR1 SGHTA and CDR2 FQGNSA. The CDR3 loop spans 14 amino acids. CDR3 DNA sequence: TGTGCCAGCAGCTTCAATTTGGGGGGATTTACGCAGTATTTT. This encodes CASSFNLGGFTQYF.

The V and J genes are TRBV6-4 and TRBJ1-1, with 9 bases matching TRBD1. Germline lookup yields CDR1 MRHNA and CDR2 SNTAGT. The CDR3 extends over 14 amino acids. The V segment lost 7 bases and the J segment 3 bases; nucleotides outside the gene matches: 6. The CDR3 is CASTRQGGDTEAFF. The CDR3 coding sequence is TGTGCCAGCACCCGACAGGGGGGGGACACTGAAGCTTTCTTT.

This chain connects TRBV2 to TRBJ2-7; 7 bases fit TRBD1. CDR1 is SNHLY, CDR2 FYNNEI, per germline. The CDR3 runs to 14 residues. The V gene end was trimmed by 6 bases and the J gene end by 0 bases; junction bases not matched to a gene: 5. CDR3 bases: TGTGCCAGCAGATACAGGGGAAGCTCCTACGAGCAGTACTTC. Translating gives CASRYRGSSYEQYF.

The rearrangement links TRBV19 to TRBJ2-1; maybe TRBD1 (5 bases). Germline CDR1 reads LNHDA; CDR2 reads SQIVND (reference sequence). V was trimmed by 4 bases and J by 15 bases, leaving 22 bases between them. This CDR3 comprises 14 residues. The CDR3 DNA is TGTGCCAGTAGTACACAGGAGTCAGCCCCTAGGAGGTTCTTC. Its protein product is CASSTQESAPRRFF. Filled out from reference TRBV19 and TRBJ2-1, the complete variable domain reads DGGITQSPKYLFRKEGQNVTLSCEQNLNHDAMYWYRQDPGQGLRLIYYSQIVNDFQKGDIAEGYSVSREKKESFPLTVTSAQKNPTAFYLCASSTQESAPRRFFGPGTRLTVL.

Note on this clone: The junction and the germline gene differ at one end; a read error may be behind it. V is TRBV18 and J is TRBJ2-1; the match to TRBD2 covers 8 bases. The CDR3 loop spans 15 amino acids. Germline loops: CDR1 KGHSH, CDR2 LQKENI. CDR3 DNA sequence: TGTGCCAGTTCACGGGGAGCGGGAGTAAACAATGAGCAGTTCTTC. It is translated as CASSRGAGVNNEQFF.

In its sample, this clone was seen once. In DNA, the CDR3 is TGCGCCAGCAGGCCCGGGACTAGCGGGCTGAACACCGGGGAGCTGTTTTTT. This codes for CASRPGTSGLNTGELFF. This chain joins TRBV10-1 and TRBJ2-2; TRBD2 matches at 12 bases. The CDR3 runs 17 residues. Unmatched junction bases numbered 6, after V lost 6 bases and J lost 1 base. CDR1 is WNHNN, CDR2 SYGVQD, per germline (reference sequence).